This T cell receptor (beta chain) was recovered during a study of T cell responses to AZD1222 COVID-19 vaccine. Study conclusions and caveats: Per reports, nearly half of all spike-specific TCRs target regions that are unmutated in variants.

The protocol was immunoSEQ multiplex PCR, while the TCRdb copy is restricted to in-frame clones and leaves out a portion. The data show approximately 150,000 clones, nearly 95% seen once. The CDR3 loop spans 11 amino acids. A remark on this clone: Its specificity is not known. Relative to the germline gene, one junction end is altered; a read error may explain this.

Material: peripheral blood, obtained on day 0 of AZD1222 vaccination. The chain carries TRBV12-3 or TRBV12-4 and TRBJ1-1; D call uncertain. The sequence came from an adult in good health. The CDR3 loop reads CASSLGGRVSF. Written as DNA, the CDR3 is TGTGCCAGCAGTTTAGGCGGTCGGGTTTCCTTT.